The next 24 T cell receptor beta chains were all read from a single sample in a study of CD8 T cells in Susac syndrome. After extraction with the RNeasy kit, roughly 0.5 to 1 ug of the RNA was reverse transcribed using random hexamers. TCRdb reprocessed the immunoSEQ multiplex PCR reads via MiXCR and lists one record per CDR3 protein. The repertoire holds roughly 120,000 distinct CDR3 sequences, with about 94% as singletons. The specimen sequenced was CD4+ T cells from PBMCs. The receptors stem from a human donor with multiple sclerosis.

The CDR3, as DNA: TGTGCCAGCAGCTTAGTGGTGGCACAGATGAACGAGCAGTACTTC. This sequence encodes CASSLVVAQMNEQYF. The chain carries TRBV7-8 and TRBJ2-7; no firm D call. This CDR3 is 15 amino acids long. V was cut by 1 base and J by 5 bases, with 15 bases left in between. Germline CDR1 is SGHVS and CDR2 is FQNEAQ.

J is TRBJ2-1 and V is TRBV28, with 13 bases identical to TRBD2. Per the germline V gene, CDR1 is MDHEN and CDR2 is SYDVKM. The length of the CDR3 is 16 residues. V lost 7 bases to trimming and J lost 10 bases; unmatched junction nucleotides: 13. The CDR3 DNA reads TGTGCCAGCATCAACCCTGGACTAGCGGGAGTTCGGGAGCAGTTCTTC. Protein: CASINPGLAGVREQFF.

CDR3 loop: CASSRGQGLYNEQFF. In DNA, the CDR3 is TGTGCCAGCAGCCGGGGACAGGGCCTCTACAATGAGCAGTTCTTC. V usage is TRBV6-2 or TRBV6-3 and J usage is TRBJ2-1; TRBD1 matches at 9 bases. The CDR3 sequence is 15 residues long. CDR1 and CDR2 from the germline V gene are MNHEY and SVGEGT. V was clipped by 6 bases and J by 3 bases; unmatched bases: 6.

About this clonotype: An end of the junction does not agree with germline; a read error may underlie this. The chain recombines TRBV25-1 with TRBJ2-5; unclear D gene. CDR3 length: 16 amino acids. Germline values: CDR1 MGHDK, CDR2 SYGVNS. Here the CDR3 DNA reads TGTGCCAGCAGTGTATCCGGGCCGTCACTTCAAGGGACCCAGTACTTC. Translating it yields CASSVSGPSLQGTQYF.

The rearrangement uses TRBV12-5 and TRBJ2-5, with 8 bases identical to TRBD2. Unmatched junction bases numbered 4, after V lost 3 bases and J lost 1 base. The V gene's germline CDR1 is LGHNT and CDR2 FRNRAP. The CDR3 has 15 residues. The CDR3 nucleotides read TGTGCTAGTGGTTTAGGGGCGGGAGGCCAAGAGACCCAGTACTTC. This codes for CASGLGAGGQETQYF.

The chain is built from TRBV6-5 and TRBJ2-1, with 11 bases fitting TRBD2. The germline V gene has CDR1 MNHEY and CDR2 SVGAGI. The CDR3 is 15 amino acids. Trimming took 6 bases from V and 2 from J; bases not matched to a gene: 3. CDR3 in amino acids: CASRTSGVPYNEQFF. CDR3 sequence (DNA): TGTGCCAGCAGGACTAGCGGGGTTCCCTACAATGAGCAGTTCTTC.

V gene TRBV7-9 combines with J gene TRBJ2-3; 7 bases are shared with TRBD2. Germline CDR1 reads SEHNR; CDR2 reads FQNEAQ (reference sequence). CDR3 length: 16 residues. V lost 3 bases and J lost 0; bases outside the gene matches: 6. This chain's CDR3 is CASSFHSGFSTDTQYF. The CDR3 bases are TGTGCCAGCAGCTTTCATAGCGGGTTTAGCACAGATACGCAGTATTTT. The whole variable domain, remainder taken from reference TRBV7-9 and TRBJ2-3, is DTGVSQNPRHKITKRGQNVTFRCDPISEHNRLYWYRQTLGQGPEFLTYFQNEAQLEKSRLLSDRFSAERPKGSFSTLEIQRTEQGDSAMYLCASSFHSGFSTDTQYFGPGTRLTVL.

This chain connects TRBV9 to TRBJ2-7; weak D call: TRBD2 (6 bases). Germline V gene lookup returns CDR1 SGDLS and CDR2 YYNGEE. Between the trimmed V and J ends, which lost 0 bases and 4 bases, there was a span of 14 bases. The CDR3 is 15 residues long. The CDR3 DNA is TGTGCCAGCAGCGTAGAGGGAGGAATGACTTACGAGCAGTACTTC. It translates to CASSVEGGMTYEQYF.

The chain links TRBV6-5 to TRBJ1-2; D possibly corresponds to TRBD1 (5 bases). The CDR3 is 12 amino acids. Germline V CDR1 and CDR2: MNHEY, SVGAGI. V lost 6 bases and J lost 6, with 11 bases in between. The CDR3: CASRTQGHGYTF. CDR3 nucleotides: TGTGCCAGCAGGACCCAGGGACATGGCTACACCTTC.

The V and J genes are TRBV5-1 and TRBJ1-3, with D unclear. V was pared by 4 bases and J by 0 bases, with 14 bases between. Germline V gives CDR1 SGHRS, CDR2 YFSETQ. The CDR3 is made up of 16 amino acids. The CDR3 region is CASSRSGFNSGNTIYF. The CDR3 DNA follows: TGCGCCAGCAGCCGGTCAGGATTTAACTCTGGAAACACCATATATTTT.

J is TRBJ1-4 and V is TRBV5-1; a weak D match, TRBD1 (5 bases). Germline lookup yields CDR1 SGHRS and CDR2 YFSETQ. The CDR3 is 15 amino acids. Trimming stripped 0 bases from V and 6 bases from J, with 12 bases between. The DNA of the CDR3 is TGCGCCAGCAGCTTGGCCCCGGGGCTTGATGAAAAACTGTTTTTT. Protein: CASSLAPGLDEKLFF. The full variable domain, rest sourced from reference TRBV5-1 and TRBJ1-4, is KAGVTQTPRYLIKTRGQQVTLSCSPISGHRSVSWYQQTPGQGLQFLFEYFSETQRNKGNFPGRFSGRQFSNSRSEMNVSTLELGDSALYLCASSLAPGLDEKLFFGSGTQLSVL.

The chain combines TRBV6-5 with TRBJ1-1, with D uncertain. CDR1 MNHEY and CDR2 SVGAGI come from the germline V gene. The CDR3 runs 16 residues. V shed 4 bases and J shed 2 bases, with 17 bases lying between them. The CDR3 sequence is CASSFSTVALNTEAFF. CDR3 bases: TGTGCCAGCAGTTTCAGTACGGTAGCTCTTAACACTGAAGCTTTCTTT.

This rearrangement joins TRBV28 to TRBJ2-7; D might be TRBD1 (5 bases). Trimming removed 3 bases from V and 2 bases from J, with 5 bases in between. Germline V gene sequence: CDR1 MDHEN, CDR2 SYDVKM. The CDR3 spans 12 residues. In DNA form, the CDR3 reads TGTGCCAGCAGTTTCAGGGCCTACGAGCAGTACTTC. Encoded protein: CASSFRAYEQYF.

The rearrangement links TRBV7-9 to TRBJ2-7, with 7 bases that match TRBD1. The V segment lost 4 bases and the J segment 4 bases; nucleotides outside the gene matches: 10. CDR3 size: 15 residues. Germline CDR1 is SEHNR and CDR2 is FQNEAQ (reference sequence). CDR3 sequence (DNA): TGTGCCAGCAGCTGGAGACAGGGTTCCCCATACGAGCAGTACTTC. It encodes CASSWRQGSPYEQYF.

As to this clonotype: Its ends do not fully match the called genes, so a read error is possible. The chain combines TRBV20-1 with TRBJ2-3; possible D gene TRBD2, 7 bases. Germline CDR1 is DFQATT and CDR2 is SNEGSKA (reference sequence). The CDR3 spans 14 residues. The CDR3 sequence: CSARGGVEPDTQYF. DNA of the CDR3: TGCAGTGCCAGAGGGGGGGTCGAGCCAGATACGCAGTATTTT.

The CDR3 sequence: CASSPGPATGGKETQYF. CDR3 nucleotide sequence: TGTGCCAGCTCACCAGGTCCAGCGACAGGGGGTAAAGAGACCCAGTACTTC. V gene TRBV18 combines with J gene TRBJ2-5; 9 bases agree with TRBD1. The V gene's germline CDR1 is KGHSH and CDR2 LQKENI. CDR3 length equals 17 residues. The J segment lost 3 bases and the V segment lost 2 bases, leaving 10 bases of the junction unmatched.

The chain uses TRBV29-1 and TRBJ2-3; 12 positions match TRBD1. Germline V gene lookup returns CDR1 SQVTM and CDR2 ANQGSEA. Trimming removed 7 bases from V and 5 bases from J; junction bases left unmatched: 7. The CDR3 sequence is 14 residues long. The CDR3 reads CSGWDRGREDTQYF. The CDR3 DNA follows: TGCAGCGGGTGGGACAGGGGGCGAGAAGATACGCAGTATTTT.

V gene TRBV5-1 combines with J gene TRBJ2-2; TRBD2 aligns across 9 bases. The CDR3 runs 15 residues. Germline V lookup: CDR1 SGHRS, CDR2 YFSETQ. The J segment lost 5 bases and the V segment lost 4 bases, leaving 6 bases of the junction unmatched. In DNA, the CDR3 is TGCGCCAGCAGCCCCGGGACTAGCTGGACCGGGGAGCTGTTTTTT. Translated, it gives CASSPGTSWTGELFF.

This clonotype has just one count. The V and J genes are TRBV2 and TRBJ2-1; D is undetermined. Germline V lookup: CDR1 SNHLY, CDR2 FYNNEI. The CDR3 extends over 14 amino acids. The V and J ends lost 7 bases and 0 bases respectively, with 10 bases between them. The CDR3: CASTQKPSYNEQFF. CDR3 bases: TGTGCCAGCACCCAAAAGCCCTCCTACAATGAGCAGTTCTTC.

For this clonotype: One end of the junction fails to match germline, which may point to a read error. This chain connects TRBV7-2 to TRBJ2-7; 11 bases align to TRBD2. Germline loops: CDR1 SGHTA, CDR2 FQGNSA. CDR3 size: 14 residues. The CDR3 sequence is CASSLAGGAYEQYF. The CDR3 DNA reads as TGTGCCAGCAGCCTAGCGGGAGGAGCCTACGAGCAGTACTTC.

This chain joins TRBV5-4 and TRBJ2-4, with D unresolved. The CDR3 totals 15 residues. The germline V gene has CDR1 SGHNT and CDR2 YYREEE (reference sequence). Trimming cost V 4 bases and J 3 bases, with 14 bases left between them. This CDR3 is CASSQTLSVKNIQYF. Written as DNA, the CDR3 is TGTGCCAGCAGCCAGACCCTCTCGGTCAAAAACATTCAGTACTTC.

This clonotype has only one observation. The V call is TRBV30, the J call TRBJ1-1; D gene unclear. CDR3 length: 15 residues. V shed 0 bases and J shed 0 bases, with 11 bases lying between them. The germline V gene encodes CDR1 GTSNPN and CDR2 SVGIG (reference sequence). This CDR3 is CAWSVSVPLNTEAFF. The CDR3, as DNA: TGTGCCTGGAGTGTCTCAGTCCCCCTGAACACTGAAGCTTTCTTT.

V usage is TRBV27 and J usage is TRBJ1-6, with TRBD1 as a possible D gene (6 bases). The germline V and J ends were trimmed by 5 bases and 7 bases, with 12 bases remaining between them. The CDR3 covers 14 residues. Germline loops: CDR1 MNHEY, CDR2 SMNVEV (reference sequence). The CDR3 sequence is CASSPNRENSPLHF. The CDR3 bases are TGTGCCAGCAGTCCTAACAGGGAAAATTCACCCCTCCACTTT.

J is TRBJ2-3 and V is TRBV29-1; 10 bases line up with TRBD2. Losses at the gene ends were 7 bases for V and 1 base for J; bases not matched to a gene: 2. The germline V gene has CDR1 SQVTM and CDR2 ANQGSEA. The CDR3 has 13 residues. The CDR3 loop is CSGTSGGTDTQYF. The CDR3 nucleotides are TGCAGCGGTACTAGCGGGGGCACAGATACGCAGTATTTT.